One and the same sample provided the 2 T cell receptor beta chains below, sequenced in a study of blood T cell repertoires in COVID-19. The repertoire was sequenced with immunoSEQ multiplex PCR; TCRdb's copy has only in-frame clones and lacks some. The table lists roughly 290,000 clones, approximately 84% of them singletons. The sample was peripheral blood. The receptors originated from a woman aged 30 to 39 who had recovered from COVID-19.

The V and J genes are TRBV18 and TRBJ2-1, with TRBD1 matching over 8 bases. The V segment lost 2 bases and the J segment 5 bases; nucleotides outside the gene matches: 8. Germline V gives CDR1 KGHSH, CDR2 LQKENI. The CDR3 is made up of 16 amino acids. The CDR3 loop reads CASSPIRGQENNEQFF. The DNA of the CDR3 is TGTGCCAGCTCACCAATTAGGGGACAGGAAAACAATGAGCAGTTCTTC. Full variable domain (remainder filled in from reference TRBV18 and TRBJ2-1): NAGVMQNPRHLVRRRGQEARLRCSPMKGHSHVYWYRQLPEEGLKFMVYLQKENIIDESGMPKERFSAEFPKEGPSILRIQQVVRGDSAAYFCASSPIRGQENNEQFFGPGTRLTVL.

V gene TRBV15 combines with J gene TRBJ2-4; maybe TRBD1 (6 bases). Trimming removed 3 bases at V and 6 bases at J, with 15 bases between. The CDR3 spans 15 residues. Germline CDR1 is LNHNV and CDR2 is YYDKDF (reference sequence). The CDR3 region has the DNA TGTGCCACCAGCAGTGGGGAAGTCAGGGGAAACATTCAGTACTTC. Its protein is CATSSGEVRGNIQYF. The variable domain in full, completed from reference TRBV15 and TRBJ2-4, reads DAMVIQNPRYQVTQFGKPVTLSCSQTLNHNVMYWYQQKSSQAPKLLFHYYDKDFNNEADTPDNFQSRRPNTSFCFLDIRSPGLGDTAMYLCATSSGEVRGNIQYFGAGTRLSVL.